This note documents a single TCR beta chain sequence. Its antigen remains undetermined. Within one base of it there is no much larger clone, and no base qualities were kept. The source of the sample is a study of T-cell memory formation after mild COVID-19 (TCRdb year 2021). Concerning the study at large: TCR sequence clusters from the two donors were found to be largely donor specific. Two young, previously healthy adult volunteers, one female and one male, were included in the cohort. T-cell clones expanding and contracting after mild COVID-19 in a couple of donors were tracked by longitudinal TCRalpha and TCRbeta repertoire sequencing. Study-level results and caveats: The detection of some responding clones in pre-infection memory suggests that pre-existing cross-reactive memory T cells joined the SARS-CoV-2 response. Contracting CD4+ clones were found mainly in CM and EM memory subsets, while CD8+ clones were enriched in EMRA. SARS-CoV-2 specificity of the second-wave clones peaking on day 37 was not confirmed. The study covered only a couple of mild cases, and larger cohorts including severe cases with pre-infection samples were considered necessary. Clones contracting from day 15 to 85 had balanced CD4/CD8 phenotypes, while a second wave expanding from day 15 to 37 was biased towards CD4+.

Sequencing relied on an Illumina NovaSeq 6000. cDNA libraries for TCRalpha and TCRbeta were prepared by 5'RACE using constant-segment primers, with sample barcodes and unique molecular identifiers added. Trizol reagent was used to extract RNA from every sample. Libraries were amplified in two PCR steps, with a second sample barcode and Illumina TruSeq adapters added in the second step. The libraries were sequenced on an Illumina NovaSeq using 2 x 150 bp paired-end reads. On the study's bioinformatics: With migec v1.2.7, reads were demultiplexed and then collapsed into UMI-guided consensus sequences. With mixcr v2.1.11, UMI consensuses were aligned to TRA and TRB V and J templates and assembled into clonotypes. A clonotype was counted as expanded or contracted only if both edgeR and NoisET called the change significant, with noise models trained on biological replicates. For edgeR calls, the cutoffs were a false discovery rate-adjusted p below 0.01 and a log2 fold-change threshold of 1. As an exploratory analysis of dynamics, max-normalized trajectories of the 1000 most abundant clonotypes were examined with PCA combined with hierarchical clustering. Each responding clone was given a CD4 or CD8 phenotype based on the CD4+ and CD8+ repertoires, which had been sequenced separately. In TCRdb, the public reads were trimmed at Q25 with fastp and aligned with MiXCR, with productive beta chains retained. Identical CDR3 proteins give one entry, which carries the most common genes and DNA. The V and J calls shown here were made by TCRdb, not taken from the authors' results. The sample table shows under 400,000 distinct CDR3 sequences, and approximately 21% are seen once. Together, the top ten hold 12% of the sample.

Ficoll-Paque density gradient centrifugation was the method used to isolate PBMCs. Trimming at the junction amounts to 7 bases on V and 2 bases on J, and the germline ends lie 14 bases apart. The germline V gene provides CDR1 MGHRA and CDR2 YSYEKL. From its cysteine to its phenylalanine, the CDR3 spans 14 amino acids. Just the 42-base CDR3 DNA is kept, in frame starting at base 1. Input material: PBMCs or a T cell subset sorted from them (not recorded which). The TCR was taken from an adult woman who had mild COVID-19 (a few samples of this study predate the infection). The sample titles of this study are shuffled in the database, so cell type and time point are left out; the donor was told from shared clones. The chain employs TRBV4-1 and TRBJ1-1; the D gene is not confidently resolved. CDR3 loop: CASKPQTTNTEAFF. The sequenced DNA: TGCGCCAGCAAACCCCAGACCACTAACACTGAAGCTTTCTTT.